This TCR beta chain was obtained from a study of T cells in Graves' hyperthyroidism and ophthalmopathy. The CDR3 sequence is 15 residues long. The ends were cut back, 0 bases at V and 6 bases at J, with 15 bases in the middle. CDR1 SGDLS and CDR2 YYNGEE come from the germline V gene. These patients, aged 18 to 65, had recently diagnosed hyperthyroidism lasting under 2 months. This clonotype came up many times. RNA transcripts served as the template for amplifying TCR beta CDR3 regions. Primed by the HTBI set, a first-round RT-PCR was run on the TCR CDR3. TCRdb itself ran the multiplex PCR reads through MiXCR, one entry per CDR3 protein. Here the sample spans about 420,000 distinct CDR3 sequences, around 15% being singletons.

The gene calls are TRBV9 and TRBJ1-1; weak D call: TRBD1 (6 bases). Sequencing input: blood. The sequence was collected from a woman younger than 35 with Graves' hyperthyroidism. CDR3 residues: CASSVVMTGGAEAFF. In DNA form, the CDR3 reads TGTGCCAGCAGCGTAGTGATGACAGGAGGGGCTGAAGCTTTCTTT. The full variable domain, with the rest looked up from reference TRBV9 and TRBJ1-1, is DSGVTQTPKHLITATGQRVTLRCSPRSGDLSVYWYQQSLDQGLQFLIQYYNGEERAKGNILERFSAQQFPDLHSELNLSSLELGDSALYFCASSVVMTGGAEAFFGQGTRLTVV.